This TCR beta chain originates from a study of T cell responses to AZD1222 COVID-19 vaccine. General study results and limits: Repertoires in all cases were sampled only once the peak T cell response had passed.

Clones were sequenced by immunoSEQ multiplex PCR, and TCRdb holds only the in-frame ones, with some missing. Of 150,000 to 200,000 clones listed, about 86% are singletons. Of note for this clone: Antigen specificity is unknown.

The J segment lost 10 bases and the V segment lost 4 bases, leaving 5 bases of the junction unmatched. Germline assignment: CDR1 PRHDT and CDR2 FYEKMQ (reference sequence). The CDR3 runs 14 residues. The TCR originated in an adult who received the AZD1222 COVID-19 vaccine. The source material was peripheral blood, sampled 28 days after the second AZD1222 dose. The rearrangement links TRBV13 to TRBJ2-1; the match to TRBD2 covers 12 bases. CDR3 nucleotides: TGTGCCAGCAGCTCGAAGGGACTAGCGGGCGAGCAGTTCTTC. Translating gives CASSSKGLAGEQFF.